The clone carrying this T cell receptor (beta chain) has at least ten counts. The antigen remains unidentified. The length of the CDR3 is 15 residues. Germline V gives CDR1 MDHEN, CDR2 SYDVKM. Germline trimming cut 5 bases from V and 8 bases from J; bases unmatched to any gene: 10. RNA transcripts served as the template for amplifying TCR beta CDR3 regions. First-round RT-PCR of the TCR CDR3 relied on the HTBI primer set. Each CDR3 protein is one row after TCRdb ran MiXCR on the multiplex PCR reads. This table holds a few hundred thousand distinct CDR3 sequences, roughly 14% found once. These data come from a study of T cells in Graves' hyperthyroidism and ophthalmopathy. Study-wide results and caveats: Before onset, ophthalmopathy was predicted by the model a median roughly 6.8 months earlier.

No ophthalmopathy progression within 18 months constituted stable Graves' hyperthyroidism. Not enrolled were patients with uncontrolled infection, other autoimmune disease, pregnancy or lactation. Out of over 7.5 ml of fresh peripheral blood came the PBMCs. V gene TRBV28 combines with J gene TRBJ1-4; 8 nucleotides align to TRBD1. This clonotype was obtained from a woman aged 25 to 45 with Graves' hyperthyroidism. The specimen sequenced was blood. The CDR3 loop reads CASSEDRGGAEKLFF. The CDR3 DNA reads TGTGCCAGCAGTGAAGACAGGGGAGGTGCGGAAAAACTGTTTTTT.